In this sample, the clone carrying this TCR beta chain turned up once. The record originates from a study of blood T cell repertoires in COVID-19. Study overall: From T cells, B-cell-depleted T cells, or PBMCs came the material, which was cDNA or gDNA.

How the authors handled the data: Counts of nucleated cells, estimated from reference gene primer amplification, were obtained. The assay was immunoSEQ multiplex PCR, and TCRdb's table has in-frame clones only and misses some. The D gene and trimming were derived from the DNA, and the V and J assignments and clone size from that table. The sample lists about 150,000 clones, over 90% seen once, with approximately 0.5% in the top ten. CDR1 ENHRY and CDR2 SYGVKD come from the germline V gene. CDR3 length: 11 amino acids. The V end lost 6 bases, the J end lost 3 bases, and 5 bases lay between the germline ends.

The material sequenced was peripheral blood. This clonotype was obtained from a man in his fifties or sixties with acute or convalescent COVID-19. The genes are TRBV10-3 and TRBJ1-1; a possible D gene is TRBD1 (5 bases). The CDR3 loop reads CAIRQDTEAFF. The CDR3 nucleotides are TGTGCCATCAGACAGGACACTGAAGCTTTCTTT.